The 12 T cell receptor beta chains below were found in one sample sequenced in a study of T cells in Graves' hyperthyroidism and ophthalmopathy. The TCR beta CDR3 regions underwent amplification using RNA transcripts as the source. In the first-round RT-PCR of the TCR CDR3, the HTBI primer set was used. TCRdb reanalysed the multiplex PCR reads using MiXCR and keeps one entry per CDR3 protein. The table records roughly 360,000 distinct CDR3 sequences, roughly 14% of them present only once. What was sequenced was blood. These receptors were obtained from a man aged 25 to 40 with Graves' hyperthyroidism that later progressed to Graves' ophthalmopathy.

The gene calls are TRBV9 and TRBJ2-5; D is possibly TRBD1 (5 bases). V was shortened by 4 bases and J by 2 bases, with 15 bases between the two germline ends. In germline, CDR1 is SGDLS, CDR2 YYNGEE. The CDR3 length is 15 residues. CDR3: CASSLGVGQQETQYF. The CDR3 bases are TGTGCCAGCAGCCTCGGCGTGGGGCAGCAAGAGACCCAGTACTTC.

Ten or more counts support this clonotype. This chain joins TRBV3-1 and TRBJ1-1; possibly TRBD1 for D (5 bases). The CDR3 spans 17 residues. Germline CDR1 and CDR2: LGHDT and YNNKEL (reference sequence). Trimming stripped 1 base from V and 4 bases from J, with 19 bases between. CDR3 in amino acids: CASSQVPIRDYGTEAFF. Written as DNA, the CDR3 is TGTGCCAGCAGCCAAGTTCCCATCAGGGACTATGGCACTGAAGCTTTCTTT.

The chain is built from TRBV6-1 and TRBJ2-5, with 11 nucleotides matching TRBD2. The CDR3 spans 16 residues. CDR1 and CDR2 from the germline V gene are MNHNS and SASEGT. Trimming cost V 3 bases and J 1 base; bases outside gene matches: 4. The CDR3, as DNA: TGTGCCAGCAGTGACATAGCGGGGGGGCCCCAAGAGACCCAGTACTTC. Translated: CASSDIAGGPQETQYF.

V is TRBV19 and J is TRBJ1-5; D may be TRBD1 (5 bases). The CDR3 totals 14 residues. In germline, CDR1 is LNHDA, CDR2 SQIVND (reference sequence). V was pared by 5 bases and J by 3 bases, with 11 bases between. In DNA form, the CDR3 reads TGTGCCAGTAGTGGCGGGGCCCCCAATCAGCCCCAGCATTTT. Protein product: CASSGGAPNQPQHF.

The chain joins TRBV15 to TRBJ1-4; D unclear. Trimming took 6 bases from V and 2 from J, leaving 13 bases between them. Germline V gives CDR1 LNHNV, CDR2 YYDKDF (reference sequence). The CDR3 spans 15 residues. CDR3 nucleotide sequence: TGTGCCACCAGTTGGACCGCCGGGACTAATGAAAAACTGTTTTTT. Translation gives CATSWTAGTNEKLFF.

This clonotype was seen ten or more times. V and J are TRBV11-2 and TRBJ1-3; D uncertain. Trimming removed 6 bases from V and 1 base from J, with 10 bases in between. Germline CDR1 and CDR2: SGHAT and FQNNGV. This CDR3 contains 14 residues. The CDR3 region is CASSTRSSGNTIYF. The CDR3 DNA is TGTGCCAGCAGTACTAGAAGTTCTGGAAACACCATATATTTT.

This clonotype has just one count. The rearrangement uses TRBV9 and TRBJ2-3, with D possibly TRBD1 on 6 matching bases. Between the trimmed V and J ends, which lost 3 bases and 4 bases, there was a span of 12 bases. The CDR3 length is 14 residues. Germline-derived CDR1 and CDR2 are SGDLS and YYNGEE. CDR3 region: CASSAQGSSDTQYF. CDR3 DNA sequence: TGTGCCAGCAGCGCCCAGGGGTCCTCAGATACGCAGTATTTT.

At least ten counts were recorded for this clonotype. The rearrangement uses TRBV2 and TRBJ1-1; no definite D call. The V gene's germline CDR1 is SNHLY and CDR2 FYNNEI. Trimming cost V 7 bases and J 3 bases, with 9 bases left between them. This CDR3 has 12 residues. The CDR3 loop is CASTVMYTEAFF. For the CDR3, the DNA is TGTGCCAGCACGGTTATGTACACTGAAGCTTTCTTT.

In its sample, this clonotype was seen many times. V and J are TRBV13 and TRBJ1-4; perhaps TRBD1 as D (6 bases). This CDR3 spans 15 amino acids. From germline, CDR1 is PRHDT and CDR2 FYEKMQ (reference sequence). V lost 5 bases, J lost 8 bases, and 18 bases lay in between. The CDR3 bases are TGTGCCAGCAGCATTAGACAGGATTCATGGGAAAAACTGTTTTTT. Protein: CASSIRQDSWEKLFF.

This clonotype was seen repeatedly, ten times or more. The genes are TRBV12-5 and TRBJ1-4; maybe TRBD1 (6 bases). Trimming shortened V by 6 bases and J by 1 base, and 12 bases separated the two germline ends. Germline values: CDR1 LGHNT, CDR2 FRNRAP. The CDR3 has 15 amino acids. CDR3 DNA: TGTGCTAGTGGCCGGACGACAGGAACTAATGAAAAACTGTTTTTT. It specifies CASGRTTGTNEKLFF.

V and J are TRBV18 and TRBJ2-7, with D perhaps TRBD1 (6 bases). Germline V gene lookup returns CDR1 KGHSH and CDR2 LQKENI. Trimming stripped 4 bases from V and 4 bases from J, with 17 bases between. This CDR3 is 15 amino acids long. CDR3 in DNA: TGTGCCAGCTCACGACTGGACAGCGTAATTTACGAGCAGTACTTC. Its protein product is CASSRLDSVIYEQYF.

This clonotype has a count of ten or more. V is TRBV7-6 and J is TRBJ2-7; 12 bases agree with TRBD2. V gave up 1 base and J gave up 4 bases; unmatched junction bases: 8. Germline CDR1 and CDR2: SGHVS and FNYEAQ. The CDR3 has 17 residues. In nucleotides, the CDR3 is TGTGCCAGCAGCTTAGTCCCGACTAGCGGGGGTCCTTACGAGCAGTACTTC. Translated: CASSLVPTSGGPYEQYF.